A single sample gave rise to the 25 T cell receptor beta chains below, sequenced in a study of T cell responses to AZD1222 COVID-19 vaccine. The method was immunoSEQ multiplex PCR; TCRdb's version includes in-frame clones alone and lacks a portion of them. The sample lists about 75,000 clones, about 91% seen once, with over 8% in the top ten. Specimen: peripheral blood, collected 28 days after the second dose of the MenACWY control vaccine. Every receptor here comes from an adult who received the MenACWY meningococcal vaccine as a control.

The chain recombines TRBV27 with TRBJ2-3; D possibly uses TRBD1 or TRBD2 (6 bases each). This CDR3 has 13 amino acids. Between the trimmed V and J ends, which lost 6 bases and 1 base, there was a span of 8 bases. Germline loops: CDR1 MNHEY, CDR2 SMNVEV (reference sequence). The CDR3 is CASREGGTDTQYF. The CDR3 bases are TGTGCCAGCAGGGAGGGGGGCACAGATACGCAGTATTTT.

This chain connects TRBV6-2 or TRBV6-3 to TRBJ2-2; no definite D call. Germline values: CDR1 MNHEY, CDR2 SVGEGT. The CDR3 is 15 residues long. Trimming stripped 2 bases from V and 7 bases from J, with 14 bases between. DNA of the CDR3: TGTGCCAGCAGTTACCCCTGGACCAGAGGCGGGGAGCTGTTTTTT. Its protein is CASSYPWTRGGELFF.

The gene calls are TRBV30 and TRBJ1-4; D not resolved. The length of the CDR3 is 15 residues. V lost 2 bases and J lost 7, with 17 bases in between. Germline V lookup: CDR1 GTSNPN, CDR2 SVGIG (reference sequence). This CDR3 reads CAWSSRWGMAEKLFF. For the CDR3, the DNA is TGTGCCTGGAGTAGTCGGTGGGGTATGGCTGAAAAACTGTTTTTT.

This sequence joins TRBV25-1 and TRBJ2-7, with TRBD1 matching 7 bases. Per germline, CDR1 MGHDK and CDR2 SYGVNS. This CDR3 is built from 12 residues. Trimming at V came to 6 bases and at J to 2 bases, leaving 1 base not matched to a gene. CDR3 sequence reads: CASRDRAYEQYF. In DNA, the CDR3 is TGTGCCAGCAGAGACAGGGCCTACGAGCAGTACTTC.

The chain uses TRBV19 and TRBJ1-1, with a possible D match to TRBD1 (6 bases). CDR3 size: 13 residues. CDR1 is LNHDA and CDR2 is SQIVND in the germline V gene (reference sequence). Trimming left V 4 bases short and J 1 base short, with 7 bases between. CDR3: CASSTTGNTEAFF. The DNA for the CDR3 is TGTGCCAGTAGTACGACAGGGAACACTGAAGCTTTCTTT.

This CDR3 reads CASSVFGGVGDTQYF. The CDR3 DNA is TGTGCCAGCAGTGTGTTCGGAGGGGTAGGTGATACGCAGTATTTT. The chain combines TRBV6-4 with TRBJ2-3; weak D call: TRBD2 (6 bases). The CDR3 has 15 amino acids. Germline CDR1 is MRHNA and CDR2 is SNTAGT. V was pared by 4 bases and J by 6 bases, with 17 bases between.

This chain links TRBV4-3 with TRBJ1-2; the D gene is possibly TRBD1 (5 bases). This CDR3 contains 15 residues. V shed 0 bases and J shed 8 bases, with 16 bases lying between them. In germline, CDR1 is LGHNA, CDR2 YSLEER. CDR3 protein: CASSQEGRGKQGYTF. The CDR3 nucleotides are TGCGCCAGCAGCCAAGAGGGGAGGGGAAAGCAGGGCTACACCTTC.

The J gene is TRBJ1-1, the V gene TRBV13; maybe TRBD1 (6 bases). V was shortened by 5 bases and J by 6 bases, with 13 bases between the two germline ends. The CDR3 is made up of 13 amino acids. CDR1 PRHDT and CDR2 FYEKMQ come from the germline V gene (reference sequence). The CDR3 reads CASSTQGWSEAFF. For the CDR3, the DNA is TGTGCCAGCAGCACACAGGGATGGTCTGAAGCTTTCTTT.

V usage is TRBV4-2 and J usage is TRBJ2-1; TRBD2 aligns across 10 bases. CDR3 length: 20 amino acids. The germline V gene has CDR1 LGHNA and CDR2 YNFKEQ. The V gene end was trimmed by 4 bases and the J gene end by 0 bases; junction bases not matched to a gene: 15. CDR3 amino acids: CASSLNWASGGHSSYNEQFF. CDR3 coding DNA: TGTGCCAGCAGCCTCAATTGGGCTAGCGGGGGCCATAGCTCCTACAATGAGCAGTTCTTC.

The chain has TRBV15 and TRBJ1-6, with D perhaps TRBD1 (5 bases). The CDR3 consists of 17 residues. Germline CDR1 reads LNHNV; CDR2 reads YYDKDF (reference sequence). V lost 0 bases and J 4 bases, leaving 13 bases between the germline ends. In DNA form, the CDR3 reads TGTGCCACCAGCAGAGATTTGGGGCCTCGGTATAATTCACCCCTCCACTTT. Translating gives CATSRDLGPRYNSPLHF.

The rearrangement joins TRBV27 to TRBJ2-5; the D is unclear. With 0 bases removed from V and 4 bases from J, the gap between germline ends came to 18 bases. Looked up from germline, CDR1 is MNHEY and CDR2 is SMNVEV (reference sequence). The CDR3 length is 17 residues. Written as DNA, the CDR3 is TGTGCCAGCAGTTTATCGTTCCCACCCCGGCCCACAGAGACCCAGTACTTC. Translated: CASSLSFPPRPTETQYF.

The rearrangement uses TRBV19 and TRBJ2-5; D not certain. Trimming stripped 10 bases from V and 4 bases from J, with 16 bases between. Per the germline V gene, CDR1 is LNHDA and CDR2 is SQIVND (reference sequence). The CDR3 covers 13 residues. CDR3 DNA: TGTGCCACCCGCGGCCGTCGCGCAGAGACCCAGTACTTC. Its translation: CATRGRRAETQYF.

The chain links TRBV28 to TRBJ1-5; D is perhaps TRBD1 (6 bases). The CDR3 has 14 residues. From germline, CDR1 is MDHEN and CDR2 SYDVKM. Deletions cut 5 bases from V and 6 bases from J, with 14 bases between. This CDR3 is CASSAPGGRQPQHF. CDR3 DNA sequence: TGTGCCAGCAGTGCCCCCGGGGGCCGTCAGCCCCAGCATTTT.

The CDR3 DNA reads as TGTGCCAGCAGCAGACAGGGGGATCCTAACTATGGCTACACCTTC. Translated, it gives CASSRQGDPNYGYTF. The gene calls are TRBV6-5 and TRBJ1-2; 9 bases agree with TRBD1. The CDR3 covers 15 residues. CDR1 is MNHEY, CDR2 SVGAGI, per germline. The V and J ends lost 6 bases and 0 bases, in that order; junction bases with no gene match: 5.

The chain recombines TRBV10-3 with TRBJ1-1; D call uncertain. Germline loops: CDR1 ENHRY, CDR2 SYGVKD. The ends were cut back, 3 bases at V and 1 base at J, with 9 bases in the middle. This CDR3 region has 14 residues. DNA of the CDR3: TGTGCCATCAGTGAAGGTGGAGGGAACACTGAAGCTTTCTTT. This codes for CAISEGGGNTEAFF.

The gene calls are TRBV15 and TRBJ2-5, with TRBD2 matching 7 bases. Looked up from germline, CDR1 is LNHNV and CDR2 is YYDKDF (reference sequence). Germline trimming cut 2 bases from V and 1 base from J; bases unmatched to any gene: 1. The CDR3 totals 14 residues. In DNA, the CDR3 is TGTGCCACCAGCAGAAGACTAGCCCAAGAGACCCAGTACTTC. Translating gives CATSRRLAQETQYF.

The chain is built from TRBV7-9 and TRBJ2-7, with D unclear. The CDR3 runs to 14 residues. Germline loops: CDR1 SEHNR, CDR2 FQNEAQ (reference sequence). Trimming removed 2 bases from V and 3 bases from J, with 11 bases in between. The CDR3 here is CASSLNSQNYEQYF. In nucleotides, the CDR3 is TGTGCCAGCAGCTTAAATTCCCAGAACTACGAGCAGTACTTC.

V gene TRBV5-1 combines with J gene TRBJ2-1; tentative D call: TRBD1 (6 bases). This CDR3 comprises 14 residues. CDR1 and CDR2 from the germline V gene are SGHRS and YFSETQ. Trimming pared 0 bases from V and 9 bases from J, leaving 13 bases between. The CDR3 loop is CASSLVQGEGEQFF. DNA of the CDR3: TGCGCCAGCAGCTTGGTACAGGGAGAAGGTGAGCAGTTCTTC.

The CDR3 reads CASSEAAGHLNYGYTF. The DNA for the CDR3 is TGTGCCAGCAGTGAAGCTGCGGGACATCTCAACTATGGCTACACCTTC. This chain joins TRBV6-1 and TRBJ1-2; maybe TRBD1 (6 bases). V was pared by 0 bases and J by 2 bases, with 13 bases between. Germline V gene data show CDR1 as MNHNS and CDR2 as SASEGT. The CDR3 runs 16 residues.

V usage is TRBV5-6 and J usage is TRBJ1-1, with 11 nucleotides matching TRBD1. Germline V gene sequence: CDR1 SGHDT, CDR2 YYEEEE. Germline trimming cut 3 bases from V and 5 bases from J; bases unmatched to any gene: 6. The CDR3 contains 15 residues. For the CDR3, the DNA is TGTGCCAGCAGCTCCTCCGGGACAGGGGGGACTGAAGCTTTCTTT. Its protein product is CASSSSGTGGTEAFF.

This clone was counted once. The V and J genes are TRBV11-1 and TRBJ2-1, with 11 positions matching TRBD2. Germline loops: CDR1 SGHAT, CDR2 FQDESV (reference sequence). This CDR3 has 15 amino acids. With V trimmed by 3 bases and J by 4 bases, 2 bases remained unmatched. DNA of the CDR3: TGTGCCAGCAGCTTTAGCGGGGGGGTATACAATGAGCAGTTCTTC. It yields the protein CASSFSGGVYNEQFF. Variable domain in full (rest from reference TRBV11-1 and TRBJ2-1): EAEVAQSPRYKITEKSQAVAFWCDPISGHATLYWYRQILGQGPELLVQFQDESVVDDSQLPKDRFSAERLKGVDSTLKIQPAELGDSAMYLCASSFSGGVYNEQFFGPGTRLTVL.

The V gene is TRBV4-3, the J gene TRBJ2-3, with unresolved D. This CDR3 region has 14 residues. Germline V lookup: CDR1 LGHNA, CDR2 YSLEER. V lost 4 bases, J lost 1 base, and 9 bases lay in between. CDR3 in amino acids: CASSRIGGTDTQYF. CDR3 nucleotide sequence: TGCGCCAGCAGCCGGATCGGCGGCACAGATACGCAGTATTTT.

The chain employs TRBV5-1 and TRBJ2-7; D not resolved. V lost 0 bases and J 2 bases, leaving 9 bases between the germline ends. The CDR3 consists of 14 residues. The germline V gene has CDR1 SGHRS and CDR2 YFSETQ. The CDR3 DNA reads as TGCGCCAGCAGCTTGGAGCCTCAGACCTACGAGCAGTACTTC. As protein: CASSLEPQTYEQYF.

This rearrangement joins TRBV3-1 (or the pseudogene TRBV3-2) to TRBJ2-5; D gene uncertain. This CDR3 region has 12 residues. V lost 3 bases and J lost 2, with 4 bases in between. Germline lookup yields CDR1 LGHDT and CDR2 YNNKEL (reference sequence). CDR3 nucleotides: TGTGCCAGCAGCCAGTATCAAGAGACCCAGTACTTC. This codes for CASSQYQETQYF.

The chain joins TRBV6-4 to TRBJ1-2; 7 bases are shared with TRBD1. J gave up 2 bases and V 2 bases, and 5 bases lay outside the gene matches. Looked up from germline, CDR1 is MRHNA and CDR2 is SNTAGT. There are 15 residues in the CDR3. CDR3 sequence reads: CASSDGRQGNYGYTF. CDR3 DNA: TGTGCCAGCAGTGACGGACGACAGGGAAACTATGGCTACACCTTC.